The 27 T cell receptor beta chains presented below share a single source sample, sequenced in a study of blood T cell repertoires in COVID-19. The table came from immunoSEQ multiplex PCR; TCRdb's copy has only in-frame clones and leaves some out. The data contain around 350,000 clones, around 87% of them singletons. Material for sequencing was peripheral blood. Receptors originate from a human donor in a cohort sampled during active COVID-19.

This clone was seen only a few times. Other DNA sequences within the sample encode an identical CDR3. The chain links TRBV27 to TRBJ2-7; TRBD1 aligns across 8 bases. The V and J ends lost 6 bases and 4 bases, in that order; junction bases with no gene match: 5. Per germline, CDR1 MNHEY and CDR2 SMNVEV (reference sequence). This CDR3 has 13 amino acids. The CDR3, as DNA: TGTGCCAGCAGCGGACAGGGACCTTACGAGCAGTACTTC. Its protein product is CASSGQGPYEQYF.

This chain links TRBV14 with TRBJ2-3, with 12 positions matching TRBD2. Trimming removed 6 bases from V and 2 bases from J; junction bases left unmatched: 15. Germline values: CDR1 SGHDN, CDR2 FVKESK. The CDR3 loop spans 19 amino acids. This CDR3 is CASRFGVLAGGRNTDTQYF. The CDR3 DNA reads TGTGCCAGCAGGTTTGGTGTGCTAGCGGGGGGGAGAAACACAGATACGCAGTATTTT. Supplemented by reference TRBV14 and TRBJ2-3, the full variable domain reads EAGVTQFPSHSVIEKGQTVTLRCDPISGHDNLYWYRRVMGKEIKFLLHFVKESKQDESGMPNNRFLAERTGGTYSTLKVQPAELEDSGVYFCASRFGVLAGGRNTDTQYFGPGTRLTVL.

V is TRBV10-1 and J is TRBJ1-5; 9 bases map to TRBD1. The CDR3 consists of 18 residues. CDR1 is WNHNN and CDR2 is SYGVQD in the germline V gene (reference sequence). V lost 7 bases and J lost 0; bases outside the gene matches: 13. CDR3 sequence reads: CASMRTGDCWVSNQPQHF. The CDR3 coding sequence is TGCGCCAGCATGCGGACAGGGGATTGTTGGGTTAGCAATCAGCCCCAGCATTTT.

This clone was counted once. The V call is TRBV12-3 or TRBV12-4, the J call TRBJ2-1; 8 bases are a match to TRBD1. V lost 6 bases and J lost 6; bases outside the gene matches: 4. The CDR3 is 13 residues long. For the CDR3, the DNA is TGTGCCAGCAGAGGACAGGGTACCAATGAGCAGTTCTTC. This translates into CASRGQGTNEQFF.

The chain links TRBV19 to TRBJ2-1, with 11 nucleotides matching TRBD1. V was clipped by 5 bases and J by 7 bases; unmatched bases: 4. The CDR3 has 14 amino acids. CDR1 is LNHDA and CDR2 is SQIVND in the germline V gene (reference sequence). For the CDR3, the DNA is TGTGCCAGTAGTGCCCGGGACAGGGGGAATGAGCAGTTCTTC. It yields the protein CASSARDRGNEQFF.

The gene calls are TRBV19 and TRBJ2-3, with 8 nucleotides matching TRBD2. Germline CDR1 is LNHDA and CDR2 is SQIVND (reference sequence). The CDR3 extends over 15 amino acids. V lost 4 bases and J lost 0; bases outside the gene matches: 3. Written as DNA, the CDR3 is TGTGCCAGTAGTAGCGGGAGGTCTAGCACAGATACGCAGTATTTT. This translates into CASSSGRSSTDTQYF.

The chain links TRBV7-6 to TRBJ2-5; 8 bases match TRBD1. CDR1 and CDR2 from the germline V gene are SGHVS and FNYEAQ. The CDR3 spans 16 residues. Trimming removed 5 bases from V and 3 bases from J; junction bases left unmatched: 11. The CDR3 nucleotides read TGTGCCAGCAGCGAAACTGGACAGGGTGTAAAAGAGACCCAGTACTTC. It is translated as CASSETGQGVKETQYF.

V and J are TRBV5-1 and TRBJ1-2, with 7 bases aligning to TRBD1. Germline V lookup: CDR1 SGHRS, CDR2 YFSETQ. The CDR3 extends over 13 amino acids. The V and J ends lost 5 bases and 4 bases, in that order; junction bases with no gene match: 5. CDR3 sequence: CASRLTGSYGYTF. As DNA, the CDR3 is TGCGCCAGCAGGTTGACAGGGTCCTATGGCTACACCTTC.

The V call is TRBV14, the J call TRBJ1-1, with D hard to call. The V and J ends lost 5 bases and 0 bases respectively, with 10 bases between them. The CDR3 sequence is 14 residues long. Germline CDR1 reads SGHDN; CDR2 reads FVKESK. Here the CDR3 reads CASSLRAMNTEAFF. CDR3 nucleotide sequence: TGTGCCAGCAGCTTGAGGGCTATGAACACTGAAGCTTTCTTT.

The chain employs TRBV19 and TRBJ2-1; D unclear. CDR1 is LNHDA, CDR2 SQIVND, per germline (reference sequence). Trimming cost V 5 bases and J 8 bases, with 16 bases left between them. This CDR3 has 14 residues. The CDR3 bases are TGTGCCAGTAGTTTCGGAGCTAGTGTCGATGAGCAGTTCTTC. It codes for CASSFGASVDEQFF.

This chain connects TRBV21-1 to TRBJ1-1; the table's D call, TRBD1, was not checked against the DNA. TRBV21-1 has pseudogene status. The CDR3 totals 14 residues. The CDR3 is CASSRLGQVVPYLF. The DNA of the CDR3 is TGTGCCAGCAGCAGATTGGGACAGGTCGTACCGTACCTCTTT.

The chain is built from TRBV9 and TRBJ2-5; 9 bases agree with TRBD1. The J segment lost 1 base and the V segment lost 0 bases, leaving 7 bases of the junction unmatched. The germline CDR1 and CDR2 sequences are SGDLS and YYNGEE. The CDR3 length is 17 residues. This chain's CDR3 is CASSVASGGQGQETQYF. Written as DNA, the CDR3 is TGTGCCAGCAGCGTAGCCTCCGGGGGACAGGGCCAAGAGACCCAGTACTTC.

This chain uses TRBV2 with TRBJ1-4; 9 bases match TRBD1. The V gene's germline CDR1 is SNHLY and CDR2 FYNNEI. The CDR3 runs 13 residues. The ends lost 5 bases at V and 6 bases at J; junction bases unmatched: 1. CDR3 loop: CASSRTGDEKLFF. The DNA of the CDR3 is TGTGCCAGCAGTCGGACAGGGGATGAAAAACTGTTTTTT.

The rearrangement links TRBV29-1 to TRBJ2-1; 8 bases agree with TRBD1. V gave up 0 bases and J gave up 2 bases; unmatched junction bases: 3. This CDR3 contains 15 residues. Germline CDR1 reads SQVTM; CDR2 reads ANQGSEA. The CDR3 loop reads CSVEEDRVTYNEQFF. As DNA, the CDR3 is TGCAGCGTTGAAGAGGACAGGGTGACCTACAATGAGCAGTTCTTC.

In its sample, this clone was seen once. This chain uses TRBV18 with TRBJ1-5; a weak D match, TRBD1 (5 bases). The CDR3 contains 13 residues. V gave up 5 bases and J gave up 6 bases, with 11 bases separating them. The germline CDR1 and CDR2 sequences are KGHSH and LQKENI. CDR3 amino acids: CASSNGQGQPQHF. As DNA, the CDR3 is TGTGCCAGCTCAAACGGGCAGGGTCAGCCCCAGCATTTT.

This chain uses TRBV11-2 with TRBJ2-5; D gene unclear. With 1 base removed from V and 2 bases from J, the gap between germline ends came to 5 bases. This CDR3 contains 13 residues. Germline CDR1 and CDR2: SGHAT and FQNNGV. CDR3 sequence reads: CASSLARQETQYF. CDR3 coding DNA: TGTGCCAGCAGCTTAGCCAGGCAAGAGACCCAGTACTTC.

The V gene is TRBV2, the J gene TRBJ2-2; D perhaps matches TRBD1 (6 bases). In germline, CDR1 is SNHLY, CDR2 FYNNEI. The length of the CDR3 is 16 residues. V was clipped by 4 bases and J by 1 base, with 13 bases between them. This CDR3 is CASSGQGPQNTGELFF. The CDR3 DNA is TGTGCCAGCAGTGGGCAGGGGCCCCAGAACACCGGGGAGCTGTTTTTT.

About this clone itself: Other nucleotide sequences from this sample produce the same CDR3. This chain joins TRBV29-1 and TRBJ2-5, with D perhaps matching TRBD1 (6 bases). Trimming pared 2 bases from V and 5 bases from J, leaving 6 bases between. CDR1 and CDR2 from the germline V gene are SQVTM and ANQGSEA. This CDR3 region has 11 residues. The CDR3 region is CSVETGETQYF. The CDR3 DNA is TGCAGCGTTGAAACAGGGGAGACCCAGTACTTC.

V and J are TRBV7-9 and TRBJ2-1; D gene ambiguous. Germline-derived CDR1 and CDR2 are SEHNR and FQNEAQ (reference sequence). The CDR3 loop spans 14 amino acids. The V and J ends lost 6 bases and 3 bases respectively, with 12 bases between them. The DNA of the CDR3 is TGTGCCAGCAGTTCCCACAGCAGCTACAATGAGCAGTTCTTC. Its protein is CASSSHSSYNEQFF.

This clone was observed at least ten times. This chain joins TRBV4-1 and TRBJ1-4; the D gene is possibly TRBD1 (6 bases). Trimming stripped 6 bases from V and 8 bases from J, with 13 bases between. This CDR3 is built from 13 residues. Germline values: CDR1 MGHRA, CDR2 YSYEKL. In nucleotides, the CDR3 is TGCGCCAGCAGGGATACAGGGCCGGAAAAACTGTTTTTT. Amino acid sequence: CASRDTGPEKLFF.

This clone came up once. The chain links TRBV2 to TRBJ1-6; 9 bases agree with TRBD1. Trimming removed 9 bases from V and 16 bases from J; junction bases left unmatched: 16. Germline lookup yields CDR1 SNHLY and CDR2 FYNNEI. The CDR3 is 14 amino acids. CDR3 coding DNA: TGTGCCAGTAGAGCCGGGACAGGGATTGGCGGTCTCCACTTT. It specifies CASRAGTGIGGLHF. Based on the CDR3 plus reference TRBV2 and TRBJ1-6, the full variable domain is EPEVTQTPSHQVTQMGQEVILRCVPISNHLYFYWYRQILGQKVEFLVSFYNNEISEKSEIFDDQFSVERPDGSNFTLKIRSTKLEDSAMYFCASRAGTGIGGLHFGNGTRLTVT.

The chain combines TRBV28 with TRBJ2-5; 8 bases map to TRBD2. Germline trimming cut 3 bases from V and 5 bases from J; bases unmatched to any gene: 5. Germline CDR1 and CDR2: MDHEN and SYDVKM. This CDR3 comprises 14 residues. The CDR3 nucleotides are TGTGCCAGCAGTTTGGGACTAGTATTGGAGACCCAGTACTTC. Protein product: CASSLGLVLETQYF.

This clone has only a few counts. Within the sample, other DNA sequences also encode this same CDR3. The V call is TRBV5-6, the J call TRBJ1-1, with D uncertain. The V gene's germline CDR1 is SGHDT and CDR2 YYEEEE. The CDR3 is 13 residues long. Trimming took off 5 bases at V and 0 bases at J, with 8 bases between the two ends. The CDR3 DNA follows: TGTGCCAGCAGTCGTCGGGTGAACACTGAAGCTTTCTTT. It codes for CASSRRVNTEAFF.

The rearrangement uses TRBV5-4 and TRBJ1-2; D not resolved. The germline gives CDR1 SGHNT, CDR2 YYREEE (reference sequence). The CDR3 runs to 11 residues. Between the trimmed V and J ends, which lost 0 bases and 10 bases, there was a span of 7 bases. CDR3 DNA sequence: TGTGCCAGCAGCTTGGGCGGGAACTACACCTTC. Translating gives CASSLGGNYTF.

V and J are TRBV2 and TRBJ2-1; 9 nucleotides agree with TRBD2. CDR3 length: 14 amino acids. Germline trimming cut 6 bases from V and 4 bases from J; bases unmatched to any gene: 4. Germline assignment: CDR1 SNHLY and CDR2 FYNNEI. The CDR3 loop reads CASRASGAYNEQFF. The CDR3 coding sequence is TGTGCCAGCAGGGCTAGCGGGGCGTACAATGAGCAGTTCTTC.

This clone has just one count. The J gene is TRBJ2-6, the V gene TRBV19, with no clear D. This CDR3 has 15 amino acids. V lost 3 bases and J 4 bases, leaving 10 bases between the germline ends. The V gene's germline CDR1 is LNHDA and CDR2 SQIVND (reference sequence). This CDR3 is CASSIAARGANVLTF. Here the CDR3 DNA reads TGTGCCAGTAGTATCGCCGCTAGGGGGGCCAACGTCCTGACTTTC.

CDR3 amino acids: CASSRTGSKETQYF. CDR3 in DNA: TGTGCCAGCAGCCGGACAGGGTCGAAGGAGACCCAGTACTTC. The chain combines TRBV5-6 with TRBJ2-5, with TRBD1 identical over 8 bases. This CDR3 region has 14 residues. V was pared by 4 bases and J by 5 bases, with 7 bases of the junction left unmatched. Germline CDR1 is SGHDT and CDR2 is YYEEEE.